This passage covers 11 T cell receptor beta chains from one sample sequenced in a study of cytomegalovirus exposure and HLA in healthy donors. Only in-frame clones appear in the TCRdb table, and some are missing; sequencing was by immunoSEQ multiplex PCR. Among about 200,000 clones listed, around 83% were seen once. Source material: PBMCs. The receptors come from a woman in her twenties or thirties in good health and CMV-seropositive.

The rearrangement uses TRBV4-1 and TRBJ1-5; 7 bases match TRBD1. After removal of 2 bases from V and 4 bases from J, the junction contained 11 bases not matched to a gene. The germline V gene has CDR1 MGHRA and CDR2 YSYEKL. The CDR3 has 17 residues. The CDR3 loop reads CASSQPGGTAKNQPQHF. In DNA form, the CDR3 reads TGCGCCAGCAGCCAACCCGGAGGGACAGCGAAAAATCAGCCCCAGCATTTT.

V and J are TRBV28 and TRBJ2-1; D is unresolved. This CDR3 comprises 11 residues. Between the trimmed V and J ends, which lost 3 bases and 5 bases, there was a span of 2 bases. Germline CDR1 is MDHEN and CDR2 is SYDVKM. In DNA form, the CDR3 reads TGTGCCAGCAGTTTTAACAATGAGCAGTTCTTC. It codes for CASSFNNEQFF.

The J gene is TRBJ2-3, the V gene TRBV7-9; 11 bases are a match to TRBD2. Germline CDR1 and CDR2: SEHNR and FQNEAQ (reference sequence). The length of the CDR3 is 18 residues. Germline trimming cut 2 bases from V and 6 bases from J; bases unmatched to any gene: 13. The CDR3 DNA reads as TGTGCCAGCAGCTTAAGTAGGACTAGCGGGTTCGAGTCGGATACGCAGTATTTT. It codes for CASSLSRTSGFESDTQYF. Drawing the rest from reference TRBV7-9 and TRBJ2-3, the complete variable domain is DTGVSQNPRHKITKRGQNVTFRCDPISEHNRLYWYRQTLGQGPEFLTYFQNEAQLEKSRLLSDRFSAERPKGSFSTLEIQRTEQGDSAMYLCASSLSRTSGFESDTQYFGPGTRLTVL.

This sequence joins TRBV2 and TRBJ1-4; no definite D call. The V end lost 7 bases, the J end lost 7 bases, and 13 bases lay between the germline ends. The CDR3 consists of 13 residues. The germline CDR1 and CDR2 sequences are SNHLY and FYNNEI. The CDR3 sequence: CASIGLSVEKLFF. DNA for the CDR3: TGTGCCAGCATCGGACTGAGTGTTGAAAAACTGTTTTTT.

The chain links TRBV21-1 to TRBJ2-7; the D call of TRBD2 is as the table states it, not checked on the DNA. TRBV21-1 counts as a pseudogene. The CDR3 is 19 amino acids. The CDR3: CASSSRGTSGRLFSYEQYF. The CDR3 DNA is TGTGCCAGCAGCAGCCGGGGGACTAGCGGGAGGCTCTTCTCCTACGAGCAGTACTTC.

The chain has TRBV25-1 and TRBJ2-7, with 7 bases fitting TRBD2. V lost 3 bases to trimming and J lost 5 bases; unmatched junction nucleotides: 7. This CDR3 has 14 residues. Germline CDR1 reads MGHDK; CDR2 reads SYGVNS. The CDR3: CASSDAGRAHEQYF. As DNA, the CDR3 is TGTGCCAGCAGTGATGCAGGGAGGGCCCACGAGCAGTACTTC.

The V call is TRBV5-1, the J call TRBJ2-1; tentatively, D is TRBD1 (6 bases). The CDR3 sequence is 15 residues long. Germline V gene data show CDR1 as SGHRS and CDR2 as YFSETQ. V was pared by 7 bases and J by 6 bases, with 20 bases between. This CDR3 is CASQEDSFGLNEQFF. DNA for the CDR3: TGCGCCAGCCAAGAGGACAGTTTTGGGCTCAATGAGCAGTTCTTC.

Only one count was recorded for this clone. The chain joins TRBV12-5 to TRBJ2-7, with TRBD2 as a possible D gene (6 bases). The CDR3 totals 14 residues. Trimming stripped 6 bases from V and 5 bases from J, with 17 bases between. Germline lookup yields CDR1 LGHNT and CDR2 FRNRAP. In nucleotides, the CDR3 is TGTGCTAGTGGGCTCGGAGGGGCGATGGACGAGCAGTACTTC. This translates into CASGLGGAMDEQYF.

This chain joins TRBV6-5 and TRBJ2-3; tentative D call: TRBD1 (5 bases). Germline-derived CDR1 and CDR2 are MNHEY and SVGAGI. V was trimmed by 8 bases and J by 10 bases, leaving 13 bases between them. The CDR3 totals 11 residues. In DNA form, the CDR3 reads TGTGCCAGCGGGCAACAAGGGGCGCAGTATTTT. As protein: CASGQQGAQYF.

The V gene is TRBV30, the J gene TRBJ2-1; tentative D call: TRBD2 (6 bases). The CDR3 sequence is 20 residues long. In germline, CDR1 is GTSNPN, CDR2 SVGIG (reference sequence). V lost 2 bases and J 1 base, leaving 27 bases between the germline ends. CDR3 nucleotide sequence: TGTGCCTGGAGTTTTAGGGTGTTAGGACCGGGGGTAGGTTCCTACAATGAGCAGTTCTTC. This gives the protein CAWSFRVLGPGVGSYNEQFF.

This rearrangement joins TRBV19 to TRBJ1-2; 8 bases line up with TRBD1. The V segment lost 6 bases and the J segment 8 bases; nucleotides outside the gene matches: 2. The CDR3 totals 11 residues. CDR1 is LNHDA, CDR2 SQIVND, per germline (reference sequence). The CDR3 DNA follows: TGTGCCAGTAGGACAGGGGAAGGCTACACCTTC. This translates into CASRTGEGYTF. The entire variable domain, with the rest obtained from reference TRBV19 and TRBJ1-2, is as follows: DGGITQSPKYLFRKEGQNVTLSCEQNLNHDAMYWYRQDPGQGLRLIYYSQIVNDFQKGDIAEGYSVSREKKESFPLTVTSAQKNPTAFYLCASRTGEGYTFGSGTRLTVV.